The 15 T cell receptor beta chains reported below all come from one sample, sequenced in a study of control samples from healthy donors and cancer patients (dated by TCRdb to the early 2020s). The library was generated by the immunoSEQ multiplex PCR assay. TCRdb holds this immuneACCESS table with in-frame rearrangements only. Some clones are missing; in checked studies, unresolved V genes explain under half, and the rest has no known cause. The sample contains about 61,000 clones, around 90% of them found a single time. The top ten clones comprise approximately 5.9% of the sample. The sequenced sample consisted of PBMCs. Receptors were obtained from a man aged 60 to 75 with colorectal cancer.

The chain employs TRBV28 and TRBJ1-5; perhaps TRBD1 as D (5 bases). The CDR3 has 15 residues. Germline CDR1 MDHEN, CDR2 SYDVKM. The V gene lost 4 bases and the J gene lost 2 bases, with 12 bases spanning the gap. The CDR3 DNA sequence: TGTGCCAGCAGTTCGGGTGGGGCTCGCAATCAGCCCCAGCATTTT. Translating it yields CASSSGGARNQPQHF.

This chain joins TRBV5-6 and TRBJ1-1, with 10 bases matching TRBD1. Germline CDR1 and CDR2: SGHDT and YYEEEE. V shed 3 bases and J 7 bases; nucleotides not matched to a gene: 3. The CDR3 contains 13 residues. Here the CDR3 reads CASSWTGGIEAFF. CDR3 sequence (DNA): TGTGCCAGCAGCTGGACAGGGGGGATTGAAGCTTTCTTT.

The J gene is TRBJ2-2, the V gene TRBV5-1; D ambiguous. This CDR3 has 11 amino acids. Germline loops: CDR1 SGHRS, CDR2 YFSETQ. Trimming stripped 0 bases from V and 8 bases from J, with 2 bases between. CDR3 sequence: CASSLAGELFF. In DNA form, the CDR3 reads TGCGCCAGCAGCTTGGCTGGGGAGCTGTTTTTT.

The chain couples TRBV9 to TRBJ2-3; tentatively, D is TRBD1 (6 bases). The germline V and J ends were trimmed by 1 base and 6 bases, with 9 bases remaining between them. The CDR3 is made up of 13 amino acids. The V gene's germline CDR1 is SGDLS and CDR2 YYNGEE. CDR3 loop: CASSVPGVDTQYF. The DNA for the CDR3 is TGTGCCAGCAGCGTACCAGGGGTTGATACGCAGTATTTT.

V usage is TRBV20-1 and J usage is TRBJ1-2, with 10 bases fitting TRBD1. The CDR3 extends over 15 amino acids. Germline values: CDR1 DFQATT, CDR2 SNEGSKA (reference sequence). V dropped 3 bases and J dropped 4; count of bases not matched to a gene: 8. The CDR3 loop is CSASTLTGGIYGYTF. CDR3 bases: TGCAGTGCTAGTACCTTGACAGGGGGCATCTATGGCTACACCTTC.

The V and J genes are TRBV30 and TRBJ2-1, with D possibly TRBD2 on 6 matching bases. CDR3 size: 13 residues. Per germline, CDR1 GTSNPN and CDR2 SVGIG (reference sequence). Trimming stripped 3 bases from V and 9 bases from J, with 15 bases between. Written as DNA, the CDR3 is TGTGCCTGGAGCCCCGGAGGGCACAGTGAGCAGTTCTTC. This gives the protein CAWSPGGHSEQFF.

In DNA, the CDR3 is TGTGCCAGCAGAAACACCGGGACAGGGGGCGATCACTATGGCTACACCTTC. This sequence encodes CASRNTGTGGDHYGYTF. This rearrangement joins TRBV5-8 to TRBJ1-2, with 12 bases matching TRBD1. With 5 bases clipped from V and 3 bases from J, the junction kept 11 bases outside the gene matches. Germline V lookup: CDR1 SGHTS, CDR2 YDEGEE. The CDR3 runs to 17 residues.

The chain uses TRBV5-5 and TRBJ1-1; possible D gene TRBD1, 6 bases. The germline V gene has CDR1 SGHKS and CDR2 YYEKEE (reference sequence). V was cut by 0 bases and J by 7 bases, with 10 bases left in between. CDR3 length: 13 residues. The CDR3 is CASSLEGTLEAFF. In nucleotides, the CDR3 is TGTGCCAGCAGCTTGGAAGGGACACTTGAAGCTTTCTTT.

This clone was seen only once. This chain connects TRBV5-1 to TRBJ1-1, with unresolved D. The ends were cut back, 0 bases at V and 0 bases at J, with 6 bases in the middle. CDR1 and CDR2 from the germline V gene are SGHRS and YFSETQ. The CDR3 contains 14 residues. CDR3 loop: CASSLGRVNTEAFF. CDR3 nucleotide sequence: TGCGCCAGCAGCTTGGGACGGGTGAACACTGAAGCTTTCTTT.

The V and J genes are TRBV9 and TRBJ2-3, with D unclear. This CDR3 is built from 12 residues. Trimming took off 2 bases at V and 0 bases at J, with 1 base between the two ends. In germline, CDR1 is SGDLS, CDR2 YYNGEE. The DNA of the CDR3 is TGTGCCAGCAGCGTCAGCACAGATACGCAGTATTTT. The encoded protein is CASSVSTDTQYF.

This chain connects TRBV10-2 to TRBJ1-6; no firm D call. Germline lookup yields CDR1 WSHSY and CDR2 SAAADI. The length of the CDR3 is 13 residues. V gave up 5 bases and J gave up 3 bases, with 5 bases separating them. The CDR3 DNA is TGCGCCAGCAGTCCCTACTATAATTCACCCCTCCACTTT. Its protein is CASSPYYNSPLHF.

V is TRBV9 and J is TRBJ1-6, with D perhaps matching TRBD1 (5 bases). Per germline, CDR1 SGDLS and CDR2 YYNGEE. The CDR3 sequence is 14 residues long. Trimming shortened V by 0 bases and J by 7 bases, and 8 bases separated the two germline ends. CDR3: CASSVVGDNSPLHF. As DNA, the CDR3 is TGTGCCAGCAGCGTAGTAGGGGACAATTCACCCCTCCACTTT.

This chain joins TRBV4-1 and TRBJ2-3; D might be TRBD2 (6 bases). CDR1 and CDR2 from the germline V gene are MGHRA and YSYEKL. The CDR3 sequence is 14 residues long. V gave up 1 base and J gave up 1 base, with 6 bases separating them. The CDR3 sequence: CASSQGGGTDTQYF. CDR3 DNA sequence: TGCGCCAGCAGCCAAGGGGGGGGCACAGATACGCAGTATTTT.

J is TRBJ2-3 and V is TRBV4-2; TRBD2 matches at 8 bases. CDR3 length: 16 residues. CDR1 is LGHNA, CDR2 YNFKEQ, per germline. The V and J ends lost 2 bases and 4 bases, in that order; junction bases with no gene match: 8. CDR3 region: CASSQREGGPPDTQYF. The CDR3 DNA is TGTGCCAGCAGCCAACGGGAGGGGGGGCCCCCAGATACGCAGTATTTT.

The chain couples TRBV2 to TRBJ1-5; no clear D. Germline CDR1 and CDR2: SNHLY and FYNNEI. The ends were cut back, 1 base at V and 3 bases at J, with 4 bases in the middle. CDR3 length equals 13 residues. The CDR3: CASSEGANQPQHF. The DNA for the CDR3 is TGTGCCAGCAGTGAAGGGGCCAATCAGCCCCAGCATTTT.